This T cell receptor beta chain was identified in a study of Tregs in tolerant kidney transplant recipients. Whole-study findings and limits: No direct test of biological reproducibility was done here.

The protocol was immunoSEQ multiplex PCR, while the TCRdb copy is restricted to in-frame clones and leaves out a portion. The repertoire includes more than 2,500 clones, around 40% of them detected once, and 5.5% to 7.5% sits in the top ten. This clone showed up just a few times. Its antigen is not known. From germline, CDR1 is MNHNY and CDR2 SVGAGI (reference sequence). The CDR3 consists of 11 residues. The V gene lost 7 bases and the J gene lost 2 bases, with 5 bases spanning the gap. The source is a human donor in good health. Sequenced sample: Tregs from blood grown in culture. The chain carries TRBV6-6 and TRBJ1-1; D call uncertain. CDR3 bases: TGTGCCAGCAATCAAAACACTGAAGCTTTCTTT. Residues: CASNQNTEAFF.